This TCR beta chain was identified during a study of blood T cell repertoires in COVID-19. Using immunoSEQ multiplex PCR, the repertoire was profiled, and TCRdb retains in-frame clones only, with some absent. The sample contains 100,000 to 150,000 clones, roughly 90% of which appear only once. The CDR3 spans 12 residues. The germline gives CDR1 SGHNT, CDR2 YYREEE (reference sequence). The ends lost 4 bases at V and 6 bases at J; junction bases unmatched: 3. The source is a man aged 70-80 years with active COVID-19. V and J are TRBV5-4 and TRBJ2-7; 8 nucleotides agree with TRBD2. Sequencing used peripheral blood. The CDR3 protein is CASSPGGTEQYF. The DNA for the CDR3 is TGTGCCAGCAGCCCGGGGGGGACCGAGCAGTACTTC.